This TCR beta chain came from a study of blood T cell repertoires in COVID-19. Study-level information: Spain, Italy and the United States supplied samples that represented acute and convalescent COVID-19. The cDNA or gDNA used as material had been derived from T cells, B-cell-depleted T cells, or PBMCs.

Original analysis: Reference gene primer amplification gave nucleated cell count estimates. Some clones are missing from TCRdb's copy, which holds only in-frame ones; the method was immunoSEQ multiplex PCR. That table furnishes V, J and clone size, whereas the DNA furnished D and trimming. The sample includes over 150,000 clones, 70% to 80% of them seen just once. This CDR3 comprises 13 residues. Germline-derived CDR1 and CDR2 are MNHEY and SMNVEV (reference sequence). V was clipped by 3 bases and J by 3 bases, with 9 bases between them. The sample consisted of peripheral blood. The rearrangement uses TRBV27 and TRBJ2-7; no reliable D call. The clonotype was recovered from a woman aged 45 to 65 with acute or convalescent COVID-19. This chain's CDR3 is CASSFSGVYEQYF. CDR3 in DNA: TGTGCCAGCAGTTTTTCAGGCGTCTACGAGCAGTACTTC.